The 9 T cell receptor beta chains in this list originate from one sample, sequenced in a study of PD-1 blockade in classical Hodgkin lymphoma. Time point of the sample: cycle 4 day 1 (C4D1), after 5 to 7 weeks of nivolumab. Brentuximab vedotin exposure varied among the patients, all of whom had relapsed after autologous stem cell transplantation. Using immunoSEQ multiplex PCR, the repertoire was profiled, and TCRdb retains in-frame clones only, with some absent. The sample has approximately 93,000 clones; around four fifths are singletons. The input for sequencing was peripheral blood mononuclear cells (PBMCs), taken before the fourth cycle of nivolumab. Source of these receptors: a human donor with classical Hodgkin lymphoma.

This clone has at least ten counts. The chain links TRBV6-6 to TRBJ1-2, with a possible D match to TRBD1 (6 bases). The V gene's germline CDR1 is MNHNY and CDR2 SVGAGI (reference sequence). There are 15 residues in the CDR3. The V end was cut by 4 bases, the J end by 4 bases, with 16 bases between. CDR3 loop: CASSLGQLGSYGYTF. As DNA, the CDR3 is TGTGCCAGCAGTTTAGGACAGCTGGGATCCTATGGCTACACCTTC.

The chain links TRBV6-1 to TRBJ2-7; D is uncertain. The V end lost 5 bases, the J end lost 1 base, and 3 bases lay between the germline ends. Germline lookup yields CDR1 MNHNS and CDR2 SASEGT. The CDR3 consists of 11 residues. CDR3 bases: TGTGCCAGCAGTAAATCCTACGAGCAGTACTTC. Translation gives CASSKSYEQYF.

The V gene is TRBV5-8, the J gene TRBJ1-5; D is perhaps TRBD1 (5 bases). Trimming took 7 bases from V and 0 from J, leaving 14 bases between them. Germline V gene lookup returns CDR1 SGHTS and CDR2 YDEGEE. This CDR3 is 15 amino acids long. CDR3: CASGRQGYSNQPQHF. The CDR3 nucleotides are TGTGCCAGCGGGAGGCAGGGCTATAGCAATCAGCCCCAGCATTTT. The variable domain in full, completed from reference TRBV5-8 and TRBJ1-5, reads EAGVTQSPTHLIKTRGQQATLRCSPISGHTSVYWYQQALGLGLQFLLWYDEGEERNRGNFPPRFSGRQFPNYSSELNVNALELEDSALYLCASGRQGYSNQPQHFGDGTRLSIL.

The CDR3 region has the DNA TGTGCCTCTCGGGGAGCAGTGGCCTCTGGAAACACCATATATTTT. It encodes CASRGAVASGNTIYF. The V call is TRBV27, the J call TRBJ1-3; D uncertain. Germline loops: CDR1 MNHEY, CDR2 SMNVEV (reference sequence). V lost 11 bases and J 0 bases, leaving 17 bases between the germline ends. The CDR3 loop spans 15 amino acids.

This rearrangement joins TRBV5-1 to TRBJ2-5; TRBD1 matches at 10 bases. The CDR3 covers 16 residues. The junction had 11 bases not matched to a gene; V was cut back by 4 bases and J by 5 bases. Germline loops: CDR1 SGHRS, CDR2 YFSETQ. CDR3 bases: TGCGCCAGCAGCGGGGACAGGGGCCCCCTAATGGAGACCCAGTACTTC. This translates into CASSGDRGPLMETQYF.

The chain couples TRBV10-3 to TRBJ2-5; D gene uncertain. Trimming shortened V by 5 bases and J by 2 bases, and 9 bases separated the two germline ends. The germline V gene encodes CDR1 ENHRY and CDR2 SYGVKD. The CDR3 totals 13 residues. CDR3 coding DNA: TGTGCCATCAGTACAGTAGAGCAAGAGACCCAGTACTTC. Its translation: CAISTVEQETQYF.

The V gene is TRBV10-3, the J gene TRBJ2-1; 8 bases match TRBD1. Germline CDR1 and CDR2: ENHRY and SYGVKD. J lost 8 bases, V lost 4 bases, and 7 bases had no gene match. The CDR3 covers 14 residues. The CDR3 region is CAISGGQGAYEQFF. The CDR3 DNA follows: TGTGCCATCAGTGGAGGGCAGGGGGCCTATGAGCAGTTCTTC.

This clone was seen only a few times. The V call is TRBV27, the J call TRBJ2-3; D call uncertain. Germline V gene lookup returns CDR1 MNHEY and CDR2 SMNVEV (reference sequence). V was clipped by 0 bases and J by 7 bases, with 8 bases between them. The CDR3 has 13 residues. The CDR3 nucleotides are TGTGCCAGCAGTTTATCCTCCCCAAATACGCAGTATTTT. Amino acids: CASSLSSPNTQYF.

V and J are TRBV7-9 and TRBJ2-3, with D possibly TRBD2 on 6 matching bases. Trimming took 2 bases from V and 2 from J, leaving 14 bases between them. This CDR3 spans 16 amino acids. The germline CDR1 and CDR2 sequences are SEHNR and FQNEAQ (reference sequence). The CDR3 loop reads CASSLMQGLLTDTQYF. The CDR3 nucleotides are TGTGCCAGCAGCTTAATGCAGGGACTTCTCACAGATACGCAGTATTTT.